This is a list of T cell receptor beta chains from one sample in a study of control samples from healthy donors and cancer patients. TCRdb's copy holds only in-frame clones and misses some; the assay was immunoSEQ multiplex PCR. The sample consists of some 71,000 clones, about nine tenths of them appearing once. The specimen was PBMCs. These receptors were collected from a woman in her fifties or sixties with colorectal cancer. The conserved cysteine and the conserved F or W are not part of the CDR3 here.

TRBJ1-1 TRBV7-8 ASSLSGNTEAF
TRBJ2-5 TRBV6-5 ASSSQPGAGETQY
TRBJ2-3 TRBV28 ASSLWKEGQASTDTQY
TRBJ1-5 TRBV19 ASSLLNQPQH
TRBJ2-3 TRBV5-1 ASSSLSGGSDTQY
TRBJ1-1 TRBV2 ASSPKGSEAF
TRBJ2-1 TRBV6-5 ASRVAGQLYNEQF
TRBJ1-4 TRBV6-5 ASGKGVGEKLF
TRBJ2-5 TRBV19 ASSISGGRETQY
TRBJ2-5 TRBV7-3 ASSLTANQETQY
TRBJ2-7 TRBV5-4 ASSLETVSYEQY
TRBJ2-3 TRBV5-4 ASSLQGKDTDTQY
TRBJ2-7 TRBV3-1/TRBV3-2 ASSQVGGRSDYEQY
TRBJ2-5 TRBV28 ASSYPGLAGTGETQY
TRBJ2-3 TRBV2 ASSPGLAGGLGTDTQY
TRBJ2-1 TRBV3-1/TRBV3-2 ASSQDPEQTSRQQF
TRBJ1-1 TRBV14 ASSQSRGENTEAF
TRBJ1-1 TRBV19 ASSMSGWSTEAF
TRBJ2-5 TRBV5-8 ASSSPESSRETQY
TRBJ2-4 TRBV5-1 ASSGGTSGRKNIQY
TRBJ2-7 TRBV5-1 ASSPSGVGSGRYEQY
TRBJ1-6 TRBV5-1 ASSLEASVNNSPLH
TRBJ2-1 TRBV19 ASSPRLDLYNEQF
TRBJ1-2 TRBV10-3 AISESGGQNVGYT
TRBJ2-5 TRBV19 ASSARRGGGRPTETQY
TRBJ2-2 TRBV5-1 ASSSTVRTIGTGELF
TRBJ2-7 TRBV18 ASSPTSGASEQY
TRBJ2-3 TRBV9 ASSARPWTASTDTQY
TRBJ1-5 TRBV6-4 ASSLQGADQPQH
TRBJ2-3 TRBV4-2 ASSRLTDTQY
TRBJ1-1 TRBV19 ASSIRPFFPEAF
TRBJ2-7 TRBV11-2 ASSRRLAGTYEQY
TRBJ1-2 TRBV19 ASSSLGALNYGYT
TRBJ2-5 TRBV2 ASTPGRVGETQY
TRBJ2-3 TRBV28 ASRERQGPTDTQY
TRBJ2-3 TRBV7-8 ASSPRDRGSTDTQY
TRBJ2-2 TRBV7-2 ASRTGLSNTGELF
TRBJ1-1 TRBV12-3/TRBV12-4 ASSSGVNTEAF
TRBJ1-1 TRBV30 AWSGDRNTEAF
TRBJ1-3 TRBV5-8 ASSPQGAGNTIY